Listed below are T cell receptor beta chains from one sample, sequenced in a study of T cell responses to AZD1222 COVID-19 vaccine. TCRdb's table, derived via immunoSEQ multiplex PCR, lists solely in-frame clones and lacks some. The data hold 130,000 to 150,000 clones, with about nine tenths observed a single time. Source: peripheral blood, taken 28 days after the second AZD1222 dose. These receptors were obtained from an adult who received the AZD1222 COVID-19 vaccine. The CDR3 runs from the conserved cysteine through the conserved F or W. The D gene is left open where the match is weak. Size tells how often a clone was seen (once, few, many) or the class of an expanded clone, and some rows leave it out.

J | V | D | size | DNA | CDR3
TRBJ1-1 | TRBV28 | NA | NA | TGTGCCAGCAGTTGGCGGGGTTTTCTTGAAGCTTTCTTT | CASSWRGFLEAFF
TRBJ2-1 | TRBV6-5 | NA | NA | TGTGCCACCCTAGGGACCGACTACAATGAGCAGTTCTTC | CATLGTDYNEQFF
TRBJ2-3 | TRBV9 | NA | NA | TGTGCCAGCAAAGGAGGGGACTCCCGATCCACAGATACGCAGTATTTT | CASKGGDSRSTDTQYF
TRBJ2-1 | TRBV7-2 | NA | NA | TGTGCCAGCAGCGACCGGGCCCTGGGGGGCAATGAGCAGTTCTTC | CASSDRALGGNEQFF
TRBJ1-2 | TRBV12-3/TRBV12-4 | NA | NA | TGTGCCAGCAGTTTCGACTCTTTCTATGGCTACACCTTC | CASSFDSFYGYTF
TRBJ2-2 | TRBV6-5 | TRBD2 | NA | TGTGCCAGCAGTCGGACTAGCGTGAACACCGGGGAGCTGTTTTTT | CASSRTSVNTGELFF
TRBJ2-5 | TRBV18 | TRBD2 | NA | TGTGCCAGCTCACCGGGACTAGGGAACCAAGAGACCCAGTACTTC | CASSPGLGNQETQYF
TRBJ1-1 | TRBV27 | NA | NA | TGTGCCAGCAGTTTACGAGGAGCCCGGGGGGTGAACACTGAAGCTTTCTTT | CASSLRGARGVNTEAFF
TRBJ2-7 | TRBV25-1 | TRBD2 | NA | TGTGCCAGCAGAGCCGCCGGGACTAGCGCGCACCGGCAGTACTTC | CASRAAGTSAHRQYF
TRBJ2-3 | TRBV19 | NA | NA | TGTGCCAGTAGTGTGGGTATTCCAGATACGCAGTATTTT | CASSVGIPDTQYF
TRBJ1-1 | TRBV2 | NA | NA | TGTGCCAGCAGTGCGGGACACCTGAACACTGAAGCTTTCTTT | CASSAGHLNTEAFF
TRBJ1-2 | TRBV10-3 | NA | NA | TGTGCCATCAGTGTACAACTAGGGGACGGCTACACCTTC | CAISVQLGDGYTF
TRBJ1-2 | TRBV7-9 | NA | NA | TGTGCCAGCAGCCTCTCGGGAGACTATGGCTACACCTTC | CASSLSGDYGYTF
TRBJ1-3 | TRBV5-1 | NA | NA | TGCGCCAGCAGCTTGGCCCCCGCAGGGTCATATGGAAACACCATATATTTT | CASSLAPAGSYGNTIYF
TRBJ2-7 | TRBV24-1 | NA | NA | TGTGCCACCAGTGATCCGATCGACCCTCTGGGAGAGCAGTACTTC | CATSDPIDPLGEQYF
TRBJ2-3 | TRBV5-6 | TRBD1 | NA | TGTGCCAGCAGCTTCGATACGACAGGGGGCAGGGGCACAGATACGCAGTATTTT | CASSFDTTGGRGTDTQYF
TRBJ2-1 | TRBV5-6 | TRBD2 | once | TGTGCCAGCAGCTGGACTAGCGGGGTAGCGGGAGGCTCCTACAATGAGCAGTTCTTC | CASSWTSGVAGGSYNEQFF
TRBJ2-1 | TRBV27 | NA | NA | TGTGCCAGCAGTTTAGGGGGGCAGCAGTTCTTC | CASSLGGQQFF
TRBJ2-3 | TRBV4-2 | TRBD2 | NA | TGTGCCAGCAGCCAAGAGCTAGACTTTTCGGGACTAGTAACAGATACGCAGTATTTT | CASSQELDFSGLVTDTQYF
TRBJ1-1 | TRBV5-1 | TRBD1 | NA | TGCGCCAGCAGCTTGGCGGACAGGATGAACACTGAAGCTTTCTTT | CASSLADRMNTEAFF
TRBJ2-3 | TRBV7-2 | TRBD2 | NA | TGTGCCAGCAGCCGGGGACTAGCGGCTAGCACAGATACGCAGTATTTT | CASSRGLAASTDTQYF
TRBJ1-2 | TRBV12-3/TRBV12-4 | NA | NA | TGTGCCAGCAGTTCCGGGAGCTATGGCTACACCTTC | CASSSGSYGYTF
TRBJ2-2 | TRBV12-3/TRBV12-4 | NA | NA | TGTGCCAGCAGTCCCTTTTACACCGGGGAGCTGTTTTTT | CASSPFYTGELFF
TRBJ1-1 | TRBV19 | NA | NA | TGTGCCTGCCGGTCAGGGGCCCCAAGGGTGGAAGCTTTCTTT | CACRSGAPRVEAFF
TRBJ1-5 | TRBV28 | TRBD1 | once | TGTGCCAGCAGTTTAGAGGGGGCGGGGACCCGGAATCAGCCCCAGCATTTT | CASSLEGAGTRNQPQHF
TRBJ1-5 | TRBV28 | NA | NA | TGTGCCAGCAGTGGGGGAGTGTTAGGGTTTCAGCCCCAGCATTTT | CASSGGVLGFQPQHF
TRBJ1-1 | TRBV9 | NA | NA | TGTGCCAGCAGCGGCCAATGGACAGCAAACACTGAAGCTTTCTTT | CASSGQWTANTEAFF
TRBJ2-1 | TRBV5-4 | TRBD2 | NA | TGTGCCAGCATGTATGGCGGGAGGGCCCTCATCAATGAGCAGTTCTTC | CASMYGGRALINEQFF
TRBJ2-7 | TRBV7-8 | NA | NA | TGTGCCAGCAGCCCCCCAAGGTTCTCCTACGAGCAGTACTTC | CASSPPRFSYEQYF
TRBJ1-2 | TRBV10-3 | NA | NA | TGTGCCATCAGCGCGCTGGGATGGGGATATGGTGGCTACACCTTC | CAISALGWGYGGYTF
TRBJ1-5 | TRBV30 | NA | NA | TGTGCCTGGAGTGTACAGATCCATCAGCCCCAGCATTTT | CAWSVQIHQPQHF
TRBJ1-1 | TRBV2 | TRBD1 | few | TGTGCCAGCAGTGAGACAGGGTCGAACACTGAAGCTTTCTTT | CASSETGSNTEAFF
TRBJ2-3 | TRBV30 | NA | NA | TGTGCCTGGAGTGTATTAGGTGCGGACACAGATACGCAGTATTTT | CAWSVLGADTDTQYF
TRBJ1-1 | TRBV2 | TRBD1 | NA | TGTGCCAGCAGTGATTTAGGTCTTGGACAGGGGAACACTGAAGCTTTCTTT | CASSDLGLGQGNTEAFF
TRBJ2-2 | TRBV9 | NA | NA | TGTGCCAGCAGCGTAGTCGGTAACACCGGGGAGCTGTTTTTT | CASSVVGNTGELFF
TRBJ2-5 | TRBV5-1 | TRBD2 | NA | TGCGCCAGCAGATCCGGGACTAGCGGGCAAGAGACCCAGTACTTC | CASRSGTSGQETQYF
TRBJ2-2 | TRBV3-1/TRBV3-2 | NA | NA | TGTGCCAGCAGCCAACTGAGTGGCACCGGGGAGCTGTTTTTT | CASSQLSGTGELFF
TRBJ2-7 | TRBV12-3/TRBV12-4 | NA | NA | TGTGCCAGCTCCAGGGACACCCTCAGCGAGCAGTACTTC | CASSRDTLSEQYF
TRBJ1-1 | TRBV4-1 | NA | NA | TGCGCCAGCAGCCAAGATTTCCGCGGGCAGGCCAACACTGAAGCTTTCTTT | CASSQDFRGQANTEAFF
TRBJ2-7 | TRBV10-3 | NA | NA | TGTGCCATCAGTGAGTCGACTCCCCCATCGACAGGCGCCTACGAGCAGTACTTC | CAISESTPPSTGAYEQYF
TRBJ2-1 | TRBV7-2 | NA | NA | TGTGCCAGCAGCCAGGGATCAGCCTCCTACAATGAGCAGTTCTTC | CASSQGSASYNEQFF
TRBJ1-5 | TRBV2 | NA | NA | TGTGCCAGCAGGCTGGACATCACCTATCAGCCCCAGCATTTT | CASRLDITYQPQHF
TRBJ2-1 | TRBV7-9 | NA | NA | TGTGCCAGCAGCTTAGTTATAGGATCCGGTGAGCAGTTCTTC | CASSLVIGSGEQFF
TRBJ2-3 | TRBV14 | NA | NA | TGTGCCAGCAGCCAAGAATGGCGTCCAGGGGGGACAGATACGCAGTATTTT | CASSQEWRPGGTDTQYF
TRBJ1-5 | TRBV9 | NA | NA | TGTGCCAGCAGCGTAGGAGGGAATAGCAATCAGCCCCAGCATTTT | CASSVGGNSNQPQHF
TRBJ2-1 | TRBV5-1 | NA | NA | TGCGCCAGCAGCTTTGTGAGCTCCTACAATGAGCAGTTCTTC | CASSFVSSYNEQFF
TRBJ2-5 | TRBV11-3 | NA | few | TGTGCCAGCAGCCGGGACAATGGGGAGACCCAGTACTTC | CASSRDNGETQYF